This T cell receptor beta chain originates from a study of shared T cell receptors in the human thymus. Between the trimmed V and J ends, which lost 4 bases and 6 bases, there was a span of 18 bases. Germline CDR1 SGHTA, CDR2 FQGTGA. CDR3 size: 16 residues. Method: immunoSEQ multiplex PCR; TCRdb's copy keeps in-frame clones and lacks some. The sample holds roughly 560,000 clones; around three quarters are singletons and the top ten take more than 0.01%. The sample also formed part of further work on human thymus T cells. As that report states: Having surgery to correct congenital heart defects, healthy Finnish infants acted as the donors. In corrective heart surgery, resections were taken, and these provided the thymus tissue. Thymic and blood repertoires seemed to favor certain V and J genes. Related research examined unrelated individuals and reported that their thymic repertoires overlapped highly.

The chain recombines TRBV7-3 with TRBJ2-2, with D perhaps matching TRBD2 (6 bases). The sequence came from a boy under two years old with a congenital heart defect. The source material was thymocytes. CDR3 protein: CASSCGRDRVPGELFF. The CDR3 DNA is TGTGCCAGCAGCTGCGGGCGGGATCGTGTCCCCGGGGAGCTGTTTTTT.